What follows is one TCR beta chain and its context. This clonotype has a handful of counts. Its antigen is not yet known. One base away there is no much larger clone; base qualities are not given. The data are from a study of human T cells and chemical hapten exposure (dated by TCRdb to the early 2020s). With regard to the full study: For sensitization, 2% DPC in acetone was applied to a roughly 2 cm by roughly 2 cm area of upper inner arm skin. Blood for TCR sequencing was provided by twenty-nine alopecia patients at one to four time points (pre-sensitization, 2, 6 and 24 weeks). Libraries were combined into a pool for sequencing, and differences in TCR yield between samples came mainly from small differences in library volumes within the pool. The patient cohort, mostly female, included alopecia areata with under or over 50% scalp involvement, alopecia totalis and alopecia universalis. Patch testing was done on the upper back using Finn chambers containing 0.01% DPC, and results were scored after 6 days according to International Contact Dermatitis Research Group standards. Throughout the approximately 23-week study period, patients were also given weekly therapeutic DPC doses on the scalp. Blood was sampled from patients pre-sensitization (week 0) and at 2, 6 and about 24 weeks after DPC sensitization. The study tracked peripheral blood TCR repertoire changes in vivo during primary and secondary sensitization to the hapten diphenylcyclopropenone (DPC) in alopecia patients.

The library relied on RACE. The instrument was a NextSeq 500. Library preparation attached unique molecular identifiers to individual cDNA molecules for quantitative, reproducible TCR counting. Both TCR alpha and TCR beta chains were sequenced from each blood RNA sample. In the source study's methods: The median number of TCRs per sample was approximately 93,000, ranging from roughly 20,000 to 700,000. The Decombinator software suite was used to annotate V, J and CDR3 in the TCR reads. To make PS versus PT1 abundance plots, every sample was subsampled to the same number of TCRs (28,000). TCRs were defined as expanded if absent before sensitization and observed at least eight times at the 2-week time point. Starting from the raw public reads, TCRdb applied fastp trimming at Q25, assembled clones with MiXCR and retained in-frame beta chains. Duplicate CDR3 protein sequences are folded into a single record with the most common DNA and genes. Here the V and J calls rest on TCRdb's processing, not on the authors' analysis. The sample table contains 180,000 or so distinct CDR3 sequences; only one count was recorded for roughly 30% of them. The ten largest clones add up to just under 3% of the sample.

According to the germline V gene, CDR1 reads SGHTA and CDR2 reads FQGNSA. V and J are trimmed by 5 bases and 6 bases, and the gene matches miss 10 bases of the junction. There are 14 amino acids in the CDR3, from cysteine to phenylalanine inclusive. Of all the DNA, just the CDR3 is kept, 42 bases in frame from base 1. The full study reports these points: Patch test score was positively correlated with the number of PT1 expanded TCRs, with significance at thresholds 8, 16 and 32 but not at 4. After repeated subsampling, changes were observed in the strength of the expansion versus patch-test correlation and in the threshold at which the correlation became significant. Because all patients had alopecia, a presumed autoimmune disease, the immune response of the patients might differ from that of healthy individuals. DPC sensitization did not change how many TCRs were above 1 in 1000 frequency, and no evidence was found of alterations in global repertoire structure. Expanded TCRs formed significantly more large CDR3 similarity clusters than pre-sensitization or healthy control sets, consistent with antigen-driven responses.

The sample's time point label, decoded: pre-sensitization, week 0. The treatment or condition label on this specimen signifies: therapeutic diphenylcyclopropenone sensitization with weekly scalp DPC. Blood at each patch-test visit was drawn before the patch test was applied. To be eligible, patients had to be aged 18 to 70, diagnosed with alopecia and judged suitable for DPC therapy, while pregnant patients were excluded. Total RNA was isolated from unfractionated whole blood collected in Tempus Blood RNA tubes. This clonotype originated in a woman aged 30 to 39 with alopecia areata. Some clones in this sample may be carry-over from other donors' samples. Recombination connected TRBV7-2 to TRBJ2-7; TRBD2 matches 7 bases in the middle. The material sequenced was whole blood, taken in connection with sensitization to the hapten diphenylcyclopropenone (DPC). CDR3 sequence: CASSELAGPGEQYF. The sequence in DNA is TGTGCCAGCAGCGAATTAGCGGGTCCGGGCGAGCAGTACTTC.